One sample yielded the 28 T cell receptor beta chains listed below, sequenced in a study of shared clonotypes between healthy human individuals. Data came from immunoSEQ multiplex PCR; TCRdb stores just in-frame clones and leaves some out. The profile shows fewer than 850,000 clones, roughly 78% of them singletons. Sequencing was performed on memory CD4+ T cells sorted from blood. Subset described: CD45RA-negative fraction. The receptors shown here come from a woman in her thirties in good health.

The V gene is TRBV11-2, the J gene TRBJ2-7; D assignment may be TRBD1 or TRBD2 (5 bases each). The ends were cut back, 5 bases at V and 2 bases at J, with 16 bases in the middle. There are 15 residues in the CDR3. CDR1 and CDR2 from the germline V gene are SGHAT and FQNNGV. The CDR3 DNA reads TGTGCCAGCAGCAGAGACCGGGACCGGACCTACGAGCAGTACTTC. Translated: CASSRDRDRTYEQYF.

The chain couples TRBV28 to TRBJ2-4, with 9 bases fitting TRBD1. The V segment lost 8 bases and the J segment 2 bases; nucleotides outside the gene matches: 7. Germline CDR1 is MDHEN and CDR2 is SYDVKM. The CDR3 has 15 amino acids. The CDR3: CASANRGQSKNIQYF. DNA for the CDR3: TGTGCCAGCGCCAACAGGGGGCAGTCCAAAAACATTCAGTACTTC.

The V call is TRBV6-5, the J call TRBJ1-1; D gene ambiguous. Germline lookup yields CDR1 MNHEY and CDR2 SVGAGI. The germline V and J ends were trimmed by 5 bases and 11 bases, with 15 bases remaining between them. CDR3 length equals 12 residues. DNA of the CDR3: TGTGCCAGCAGTGGTCCTCAGGCTGCGGCTTTCTTT. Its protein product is CASSGPQAAAFF.

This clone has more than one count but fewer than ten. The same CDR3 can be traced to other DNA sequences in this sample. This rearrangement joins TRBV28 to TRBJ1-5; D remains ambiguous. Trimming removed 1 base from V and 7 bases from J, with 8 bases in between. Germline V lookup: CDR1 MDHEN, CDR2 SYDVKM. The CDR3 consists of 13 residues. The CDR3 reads CASSLYPNQPQHF. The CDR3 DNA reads TGTGCCAGCAGTTTATATCCGAACCAGCCCCAGCATTTT.

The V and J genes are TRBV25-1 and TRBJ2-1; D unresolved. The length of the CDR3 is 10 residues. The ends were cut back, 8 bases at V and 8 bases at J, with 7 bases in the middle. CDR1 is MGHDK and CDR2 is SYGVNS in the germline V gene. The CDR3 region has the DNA TGTGCCAGCGAGTTCCATGAGCAGTTCTTC. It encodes CASEFHEQFF.

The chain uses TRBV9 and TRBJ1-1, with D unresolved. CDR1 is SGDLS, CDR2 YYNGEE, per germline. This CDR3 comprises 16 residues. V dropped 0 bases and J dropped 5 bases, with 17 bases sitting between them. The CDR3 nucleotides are TGTGCCAGCAGCGTAGTCCCCCTCCGAGGGAGGACTGAAGCTTTCTTT. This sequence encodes CASSVVPLRGRTEAFF. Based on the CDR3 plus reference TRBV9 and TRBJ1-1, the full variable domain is DSGVTQTPKHLITATGQRVTLRCSPRSGDLSVYWYQQSLDQGLQFLIQYYNGEERAKGNILERFSAQQFPDLHSELNLSSLELGDSALYFCASSVVPLRGRTEAFFGQGTRLTVV.

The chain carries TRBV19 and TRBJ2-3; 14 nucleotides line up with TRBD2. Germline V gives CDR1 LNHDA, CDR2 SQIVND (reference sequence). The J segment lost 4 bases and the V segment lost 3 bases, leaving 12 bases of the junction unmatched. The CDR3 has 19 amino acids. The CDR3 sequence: CASSMNTLGLAGGPDTQYF. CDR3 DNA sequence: TGTGCCAGTAGTATGAACACCTTAGGACTAGCGGGAGGCCCAGATACGCAGTATTTT.

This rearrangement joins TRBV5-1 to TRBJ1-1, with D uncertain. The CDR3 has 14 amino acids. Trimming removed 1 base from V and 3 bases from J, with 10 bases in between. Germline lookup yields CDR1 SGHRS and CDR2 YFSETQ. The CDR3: CASSLLSGDTEAFF. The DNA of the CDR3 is TGCGCCAGCAGCTTGCTGTCCGGGGACACTGAAGCTTTCTTT.

CDR3 in amino acids: CASSLFREETQYF. In DNA, the CDR3 is TGCGCCAGCAGCTTATTCAGGGAAGAGACCCAGTACTTC. V and J are TRBV5-1 and TRBJ2-5; D might be TRBD1 (5 bases). This CDR3 is 13 amino acids long. V lost 2 bases and J lost 3, with 8 bases in between. From germline, CDR1 is SGHRS and CDR2 YFSETQ.

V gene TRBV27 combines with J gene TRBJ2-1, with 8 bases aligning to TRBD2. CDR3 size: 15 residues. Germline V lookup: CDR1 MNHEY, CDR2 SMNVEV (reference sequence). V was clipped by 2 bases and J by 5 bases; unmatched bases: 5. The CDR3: CASSLHLAGNNEQFF. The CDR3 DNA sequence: TGTGCCAGCAGTTTACACCTAGCGGGTAACAATGAGCAGTTCTTC.

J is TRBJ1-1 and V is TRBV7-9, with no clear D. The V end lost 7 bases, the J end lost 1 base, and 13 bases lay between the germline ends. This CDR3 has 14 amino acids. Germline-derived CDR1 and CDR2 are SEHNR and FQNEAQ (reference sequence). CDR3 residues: CASNNLTANTEAFF. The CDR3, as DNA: TGTGCCAGCAACAACTTGACCGCGAACACTGAAGCTTTCTTT.

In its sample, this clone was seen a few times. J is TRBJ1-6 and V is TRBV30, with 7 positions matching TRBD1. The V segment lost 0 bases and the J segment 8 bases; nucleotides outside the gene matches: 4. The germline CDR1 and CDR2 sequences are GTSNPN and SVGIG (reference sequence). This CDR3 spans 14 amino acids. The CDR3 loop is CAWSVLGGDSPLHF. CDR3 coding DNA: TGTGCCTGGAGTGTATTAGGGGGCGATTCACCCCTCCACTTT. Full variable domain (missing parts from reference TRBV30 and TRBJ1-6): SQTIHQWPATLVQPVGSPLSLECTVEGTSNPNLYWYRQAAGRGLQLLFYSVGIGQISSEVPQNLSASRPQDRQFILSSKKLLLSDSGFYLCAWSVLGGDSPLHFGNGTRLTVT.

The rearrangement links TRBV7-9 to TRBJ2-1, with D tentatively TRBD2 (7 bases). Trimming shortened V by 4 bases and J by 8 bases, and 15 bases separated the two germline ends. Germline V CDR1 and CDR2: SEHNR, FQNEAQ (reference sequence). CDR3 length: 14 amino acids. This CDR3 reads CASSSGLGGDEQFF. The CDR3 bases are TGTGCCAGCAGCTCCGGACTAGGGGGGGATGAGCAGTTCTTC. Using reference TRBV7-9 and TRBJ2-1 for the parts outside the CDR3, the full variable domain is DTGVSQNPRHKITKRGQNVTFRCDPISEHNRLYWYRQTLGQGPEFLTYFQNEAQLEKSRLLSDRFSAERPKGSFSTLEIQRTEQGDSAMYLCASSSGLGGDEQFFGPGTRLTVL.

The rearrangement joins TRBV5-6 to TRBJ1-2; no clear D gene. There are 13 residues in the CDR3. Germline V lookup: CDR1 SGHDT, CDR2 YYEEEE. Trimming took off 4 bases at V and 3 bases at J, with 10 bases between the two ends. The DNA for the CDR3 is TGTGCCAGCAGCCCGGACGGCGACTATGGCTACACCTTC. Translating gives CASSPDGDYGYTF.

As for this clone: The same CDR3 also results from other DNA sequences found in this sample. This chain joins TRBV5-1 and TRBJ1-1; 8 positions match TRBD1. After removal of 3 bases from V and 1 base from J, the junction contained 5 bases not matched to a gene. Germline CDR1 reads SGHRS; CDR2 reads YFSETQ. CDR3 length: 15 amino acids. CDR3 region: CASSYSGQGNTEAFF. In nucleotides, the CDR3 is TGCGCCAGCAGCTACTCCGGACAGGGGAACACTGAAGCTTTCTTT.

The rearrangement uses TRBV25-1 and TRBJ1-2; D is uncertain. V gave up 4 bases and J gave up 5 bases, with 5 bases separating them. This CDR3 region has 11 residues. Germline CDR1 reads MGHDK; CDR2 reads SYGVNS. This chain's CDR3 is CASSAGYGYTF. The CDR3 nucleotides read TGTGCCAGCAGTGCTGGATATGGCTACACCTTC.

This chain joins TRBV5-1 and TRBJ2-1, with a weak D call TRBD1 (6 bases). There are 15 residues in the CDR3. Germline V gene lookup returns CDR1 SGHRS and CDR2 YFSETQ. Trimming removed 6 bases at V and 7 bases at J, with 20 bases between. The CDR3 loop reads CASTQGAGAGNEQFF. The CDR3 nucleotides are TGCGCCAGCACCCAAGGGGCAGGGGCAGGGAATGAGCAGTTCTTC.

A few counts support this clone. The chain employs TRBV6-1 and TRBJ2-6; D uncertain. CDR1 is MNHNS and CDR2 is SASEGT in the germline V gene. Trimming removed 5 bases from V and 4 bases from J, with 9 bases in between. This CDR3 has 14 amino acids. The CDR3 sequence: CASSLTVGANVLTF. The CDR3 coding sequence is TGTGCCAGCAGTTTGACTGTGGGGGCCAACGTCCTGACTTTC.

CDR3: CASSLVLDTEAFF. CDR3 nucleotides: TGTGCCAGCAGCTTGGTTTTGGACACTGAAGCTTTCTTT. The chain uses TRBV11-2 and TRBJ1-1; no firm D call. V was trimmed by 3 bases and J by 3 bases, leaving 8 bases between them. The germline CDR1 and CDR2 sequences are SGHAT and FQNNGV. This CDR3 is 13 amino acids long.

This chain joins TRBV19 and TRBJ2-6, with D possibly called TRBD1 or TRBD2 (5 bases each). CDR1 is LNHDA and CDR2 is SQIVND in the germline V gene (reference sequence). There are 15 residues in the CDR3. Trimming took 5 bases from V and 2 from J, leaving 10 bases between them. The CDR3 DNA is TGTGCCAGTAGTCCCGGGGACGCTGGGGCCAACGTCCTGACTTTC. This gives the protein CASSPGDAGANVLTF.

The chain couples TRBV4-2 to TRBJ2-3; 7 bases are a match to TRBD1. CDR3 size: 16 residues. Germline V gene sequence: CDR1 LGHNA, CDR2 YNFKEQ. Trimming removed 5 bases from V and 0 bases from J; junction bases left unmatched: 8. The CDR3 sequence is CASSGRDRASTDTQYF. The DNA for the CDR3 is TGTGCCAGCAGCGGCCGGGACAGAGCTAGCACAGATACGCAGTATTTT.

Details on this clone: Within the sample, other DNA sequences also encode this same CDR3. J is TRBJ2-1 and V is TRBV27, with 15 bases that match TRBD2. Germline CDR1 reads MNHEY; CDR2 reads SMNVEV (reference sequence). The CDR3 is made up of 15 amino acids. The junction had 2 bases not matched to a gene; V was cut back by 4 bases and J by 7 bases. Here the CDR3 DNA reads TGTGCCAGCAGTTCCGGGACTAGCGGGAGGAATGAGCAGTTCTTC. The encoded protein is CASSSGTSGRNEQFF.

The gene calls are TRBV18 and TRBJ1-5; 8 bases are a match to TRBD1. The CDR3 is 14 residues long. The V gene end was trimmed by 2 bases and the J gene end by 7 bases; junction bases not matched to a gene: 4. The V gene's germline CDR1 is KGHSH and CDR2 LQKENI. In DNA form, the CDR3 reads TGTGCCAGCTCACCAACGACAGGGGACCAGCCCCAGCATTTT. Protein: CASSPTTGDQPQHF. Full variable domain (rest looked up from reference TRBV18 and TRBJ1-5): NAGVMQNPRHLVRRRGQEARLRCSPMKGHSHVYWYRQLPEEGLKFMVYLQKENIIDESGMPKERFSAEFPKEGPSILRIQQVVRGDSAAYFCASSPTTGDQPQHFGDGTRLSIL.

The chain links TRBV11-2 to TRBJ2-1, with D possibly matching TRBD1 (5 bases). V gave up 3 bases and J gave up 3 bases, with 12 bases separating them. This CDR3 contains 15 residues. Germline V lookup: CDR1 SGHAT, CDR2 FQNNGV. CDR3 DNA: TGTGCCAGCAGCTTGGGGCTAGGGTACTACAATGAGCAGTTCTTC. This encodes CASSLGLGYYNEQFF.

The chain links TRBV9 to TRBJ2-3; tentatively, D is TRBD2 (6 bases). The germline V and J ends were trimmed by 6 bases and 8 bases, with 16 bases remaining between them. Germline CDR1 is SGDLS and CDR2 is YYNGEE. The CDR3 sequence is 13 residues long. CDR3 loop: CASTSPGVGTQYF. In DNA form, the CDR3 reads TGTGCCAGCACATCCCCGGGAGTAGGTACGCAGTATTTT. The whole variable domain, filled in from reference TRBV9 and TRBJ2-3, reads DSGVTQTPKHLITATGQRVTLRCSPRSGDLSVYWYQQSLDQGLQFLIQYYNGEERAKGNILERFSAQQFPDLHSELNLSSLELGDSALYFCASTSPGVGTQYFGPGTRLTVL.

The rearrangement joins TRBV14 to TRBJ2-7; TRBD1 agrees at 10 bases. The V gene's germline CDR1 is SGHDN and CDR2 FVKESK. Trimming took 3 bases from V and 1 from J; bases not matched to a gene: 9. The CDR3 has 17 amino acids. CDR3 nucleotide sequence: TGTGCCAGCAGCCACGGCATCGGGACAGGGGTTTCCTACGAGCAGTACTTC. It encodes CASSHGIGTGVSYEQYF.

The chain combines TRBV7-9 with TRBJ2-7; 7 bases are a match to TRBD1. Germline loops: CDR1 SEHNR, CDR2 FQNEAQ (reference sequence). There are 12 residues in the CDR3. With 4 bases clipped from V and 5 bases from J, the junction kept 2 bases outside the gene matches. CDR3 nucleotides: TGTGCCAGCAGCTCACAGGGGAACGAGCAGTACTTC. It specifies CASSSQGNEQYF.

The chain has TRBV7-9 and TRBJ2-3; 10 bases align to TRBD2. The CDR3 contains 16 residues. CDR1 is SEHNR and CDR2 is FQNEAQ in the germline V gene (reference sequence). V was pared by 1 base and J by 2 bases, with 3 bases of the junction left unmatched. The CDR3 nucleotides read TGTGCCAGCAGCTTAGGACTAGCGGGCAACACAGATACGCAGTATTTT. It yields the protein CASSLGLAGNTDTQYF.